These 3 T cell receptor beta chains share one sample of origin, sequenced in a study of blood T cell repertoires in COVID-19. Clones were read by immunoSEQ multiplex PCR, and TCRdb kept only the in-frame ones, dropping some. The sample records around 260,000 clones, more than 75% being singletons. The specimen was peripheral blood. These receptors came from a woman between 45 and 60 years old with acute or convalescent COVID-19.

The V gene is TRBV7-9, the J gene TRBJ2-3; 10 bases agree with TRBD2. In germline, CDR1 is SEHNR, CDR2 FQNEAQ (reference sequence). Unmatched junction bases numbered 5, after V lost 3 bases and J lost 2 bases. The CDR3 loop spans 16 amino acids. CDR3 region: CASSFEAGGVTDTQYF. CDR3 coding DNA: TGTGCCAGCAGCTTTGAAGCGGGAGGGGTCACAGATACGCAGTATTTT.

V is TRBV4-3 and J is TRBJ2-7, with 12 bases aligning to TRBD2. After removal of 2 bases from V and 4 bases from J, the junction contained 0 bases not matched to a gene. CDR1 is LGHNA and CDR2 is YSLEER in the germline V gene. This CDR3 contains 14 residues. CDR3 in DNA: TGCGCCAGCAGCCAAACTAGCGGGAGGTACGAGCAGTACTTC. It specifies CASSQTSGRYEQYF.

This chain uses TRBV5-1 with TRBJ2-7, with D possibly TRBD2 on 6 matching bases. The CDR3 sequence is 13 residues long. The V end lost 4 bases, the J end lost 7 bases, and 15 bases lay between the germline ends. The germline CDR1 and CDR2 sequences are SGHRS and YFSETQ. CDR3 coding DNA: TGCGCCAGCAGCACCGGGGCGGGACTGGAGCAGTACTTC. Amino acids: CASSTGAGLEQYF.